This T cell receptor (beta chain) was sequenced during a study of T cells after yellow fever vaccination. Study overall: Researchers used SMART-Seq v4 Ultra Low Input to prepare fractions that had low cell numbers. Notes on the study in general: Weaker overall, the secondary response nonetheless peaked faster (day 5 versus 15). At 95% to 96% for CD4 and 70% to 90% for CD8, most primary-vaccination clones showed up again after the booster. Repertoires sorted by FACS could include abundant clonotypes that are contaminants from the bulk population.

From the 5' RACE reads, TCRdb called clonotypes with MiXCR, one entry per CDR3 protein. The sample records more than 450,000 distinct CDR3 sequences, 21% being singletons. The germline gives CDR1 MNHEY, CDR2 SVGEGT. Trimming stripped 7 bases from V and 2 bases from J, with 16 bases between. This CDR3 comprises 15 residues. Worth noting for this clonotype: As yet, its antigen is unknown.

This sequence originates from a man aged 18 to 35 who received the YFV17D yellow fever vaccine. This sequence joins TRBV6-2 or TRBV6-3 and TRBJ2-3; D is tentatively TRBD1 or TRBD2 (5 bases each). Sequencing used PBMCs, obtained approximately 22 days after the first yellow fever vaccination. CDR3 region: CASTFIGANTDTQYF. The CDR3 DNA follows: TGTGCCAGCACCTTCATCGGGGCCAACACAGATACGCAGTATTTT.